The 4 T cell receptor beta chains in this list originate from one sample, sequenced in a study of cytomegalovirus exposure and HLA in healthy donors. 13 Jbeta primers and 60 Vbeta primers were used for the PCR. Assay: immunoSEQ multiplex PCR; the TCRdb copy retains only in-frame clones and omits some. The sample includes over 150,000 clones, roughly nine tenths seen only once; the top ten take 0.2% to 0.3%. Sequences were obtained from PBMCs. These receptors came from a girl under two years old in good health and CMV-seronegative.

The chain is built from TRBV9 and TRBJ2-2, with a tentative D call TRBD1 (6 bases). Between the trimmed V and J ends, which lost 3 bases and 0 bases, there was a span of 12 bases. CDR1 SGDLS and CDR2 YYNGEE come from the germline V gene. The CDR3 has 16 amino acids. The CDR3 sequence is CASSGLGTTNTGELFF. DNA of the CDR3: TGTGCCAGCAGCGGTCTCGGGACAACGAACACCGGGGAGCTGTTTTTT.

This clone was counted a few times. CDR3 in amino acids: CAIRQDTEAFF. Written as DNA, the CDR3 is TGTGCCATCAGACAGGACACTGAAGCTTTCTTT. The rearrangement uses TRBV10-3 and TRBJ1-1, with D perhaps TRBD1 (5 bases). There are 11 residues in the CDR3. The ends were cut back, 6 bases at V and 3 bases at J, with 5 bases in the middle. Per germline, CDR1 ENHRY and CDR2 SYGVKD.

The rearrangement uses TRBV5-1 and TRBJ2-3; D is possibly TRBD2 (6 bases). The V gene lost 7 bases and the J gene lost 2 bases, with 17 bases spanning the gap. Germline CDR1 SGHRS, CDR2 YFSETQ. The CDR3 is 15 residues long. CDR3 nucleotide sequence: TGCGCCAGCGGACTGGGGACTTCCCTCACAGATACGCAGTATTTT. Protein product: CASGLGTSLTDTQYF.

The chain combines TRBV9 with TRBJ1-1; 7 bases fit TRBD1. CDR1 and CDR2 (germline): SGDLS, YYNGEE. V trimming: 3 bases; J trimming: 5 bases; junction bases outside the gene matches: 10. CDR3 size: 15 residues. The CDR3 region has the DNA TGTGCCAGCAGCGCTAGCCGTCTACAGGGGACTGAAGCTTTCTTT. The encoded protein is CASSASRLQGTEAFF.